This T cell receptor (beta chain) stems from a study of a mutant IDH1 vaccine in newly diagnosed glioma. This clone was counted a single time. Its specificity is unknown. Sequencing used immunoSEQ multiplex PCR; TCRdb keeps in-frame clones, though not all of them. The sample has approximately 61,000 clones; roughly 79% are singletons. Time point reported: week 35, safety follow-up. Topical imiquimod was applied with each vaccine dose, which held 300 ug of mutant IDH1 20-mer peptide. Germline V lookup: CDR1 SGHVS, CDR2 FNYEAQ. The length of the CDR3 is 16 residues. The V segment lost 7 bases and the J segment 4 bases; nucleotides outside the gene matches: 13.

The sequencing used PBMCs, collected from a glioma patient whose treatment included an IDH1 peptide vaccine. The chain is built from TRBV7-6 and TRBJ2-5; 9 bases line up with TRBD2. The source of this sequence is a man aged 35 to 55 with glioma. The CDR3 spells CASKSNQGLATETQYF. The CDR3 DNA sequence: TGTGCCAGCAAATCGAACCAGGGACTAGCTACAGAGACCCAGTACTTC.